These 3 T cell receptor beta chains were sequenced from one sample in a study of CD8 T cells in ankylosing spondylitis. TCRdb re-called the 5' RACE reads through MiXCR, storing one row per CDR3 protein. The data contain approximately 350,000 distinct CDR3 sequences, roughly 15% of them singletons. Sequenced sample: blood, either unsorted or a sorted T cell fraction (not recorded which). Receptors originate from a male donor with ankylosing spondylitis or in good health (not recorded which).

A few counts support this clonotype. The genes are TRBV16 and TRBJ2-7, with 11 nucleotides matching TRBD2. The CDR3 length is 19 residues. V was clipped by 0 bases and J by 4 bases; unmatched bases: 14. CDR1 and CDR2 (germline): KGHSY, FQNENV. CDR3 DNA: TGTGCCAGCAGCCAATCGTTTTTCTCGGGACTAGCGGACCAATACGAGCAGTACTTC. Translation: CASSQSFFSGLADQYEQYF.

Only a few counts were recorded for this clonotype. This chain connects TRBV7-9 to TRBJ2-7; 7 positions agree with TRBD1. Germline V lookup: CDR1 SEHNR, CDR2 FQNEAQ (reference sequence). The CDR3 contains 14 residues. The V segment lost 1 base and the J segment 3 bases; nucleotides outside the gene matches: 3. CDR3 region: CASSLGQGHYEQYF. Here the CDR3 DNA reads TGTGCCAGCAGCTTAGGACAGGGTCACTACGAGCAGTACTTC.

This clonotype was counted only a few times. The chain's CDR3 is CSVRGGILSSYEQYF. In DNA form, the CDR3 reads TGCAGCGTTAGGGGAGGGATACTAAGCTCCTACGAGCAGTACTTC. The V call is TRBV29-1, the J call TRBJ2-7, with TRBD2 matching over 7 bases. This CDR3 has 15 residues. The ends lost 5 bases at V and 0 bases at J; junction bases unmatched: 10. Germline lookup yields CDR1 SQVTM and CDR2 ANQGSEA.